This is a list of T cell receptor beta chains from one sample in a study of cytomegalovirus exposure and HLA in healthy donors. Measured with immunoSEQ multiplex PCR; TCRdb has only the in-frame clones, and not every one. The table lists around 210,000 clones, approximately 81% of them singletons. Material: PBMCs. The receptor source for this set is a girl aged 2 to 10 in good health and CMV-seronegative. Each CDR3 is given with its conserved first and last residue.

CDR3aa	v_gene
CASSPDTYEQYF	TRBV6-5
CASSLRPSGTVTTYEQYF	TRBV7-9
CASSSYRGRETQYF	TRBV5-1
CASSLSTGSTFF	TRBV7-2
CASSLVVSRDRPDEQFF	TRBV7-9
CASSSLTSGTYEQYF	TRBV7-9
CASSLEGLADSHNEQFF	TRBV7-9
CASTHRVEDTQYF	TRBV6-1
CASSLAGGQANYGYTF	TRBV5-1
CASSYSPGQSYEQYF	TRBV6-5
CASSPDRVNSPLHF	TRBV9
CASSEPLGGVNQPQHF	TRBV10-2
CASSGWTGYGYTF	TRBV5-8
CASRRDRKNIQYF	TRBV11-2
CATSRDRETQYF	TRBV15
CASNPTGRQETQYF	TRBV7-9
CASSPRTGALNTEAFF	TRBV18
CASSKQGTLNQPQHF	TRBV2
CASSLVAGANTGELFF	TRBV5-1
CSVEDLGVNYGYTF	TRBV29-1
CASSPDEAQQYF	TRBV18
CASSYARLAGVGEQYF	TRBV6-5
CASSLLAGGKTTGELFF	TRBV5-4
CASSREGWGTEAFF	TRBV9
CASRGASKNIQYF	TRBV2
CASSGQGQTGAFF	TRBV6-1
CASSRTNYEQYF	TRBV7-9
CSVNRGLAGGTDTQYF	TRBV29-1
CASSQNLQGSDEKLFF	TRBV18
CASSPPGLATGELFF	TRBV5-4
CAWRAFRGEQYF	TRBV30
CASSSTTGSETQYF	TRBV6-5
CAWSQGSIQPQHF	TRBV30
CASSEARGGAYEQYF	TRBV6-1
CASSYVGNEQFF	TRBV6-5